These 32 T cell receptor beta chains share one sample of origin, sequenced in a study of CD8+ T cells in alopecia areata. Sequencing used cDNA as its template, made by extracting RNA and reverse transcribing it. Using immunoSEQ multiplex PCR, the repertoire was profiled, and TCRdb retains in-frame clones only, with some absent. The table has over 250,000 clones, 60% seen once; the top ten hold around 0.92%. As to treatment: oral pan-JAK inhibitor, 5-10 mg twice daily. The sequenced sample was CD4+ T cells sorted from blood, obtained at roughly week 52, from a patient treated with tofacitinib. The receptor source for this set is a human donor with alopecia areata.

This clone was picked up one time. The CDR3 nucleotides read TGTGCCAGCAGCCAGAGACAGGGCTTTACTGAAGCTTTCTTT. It is translated as CASSQRQGFTEAFF. The rearrangement uses TRBV7-2 and TRBJ1-1, with TRBD1 matching 7 bases. Germline assignment: CDR1 SGHTA and CDR2 FQGNSA. J was trimmed by 5 bases and V by 5 bases; bases with no gene match: 8. This CDR3 contains 14 residues.

This clone was found a few times. The J gene is TRBJ1-6, the V gene TRBV4-1; 7 bases are shared with TRBD1. Germline values: CDR1 MGHRA, CDR2 YSYEKL. The ends lost 4 bases at V and 8 bases at J; junction bases unmatched: 11. There are 16 residues in the CDR3. The CDR3 region has the DNA TGCGCCAGCAGCCTCGGGGCGGGCAGGGGGGATTCACCCCTCCACTTT. Translated: CASSLGAGRGDSPLHF.

This clone occurred a few times. This chain uses TRBV9 with TRBJ2-7; 9 positions agree with TRBD1. CDR1 and CDR2 from the germline V gene are SGDLS and YYNGEE. V lost 3 bases to trimming and J lost 1 base; unmatched junction nucleotides: 11. This CDR3 region has 17 residues. CDR3 DNA sequence: TGTGCCAGCAGCGCCCGAGGGGCGGGACAGGGTTCCTACGAGCAGTACTTC. It translates to CASSARGAGQGSYEQYF.

This clone was observed a few times. V and J are TRBV29-1 and TRBJ2-3; 11 nucleotides match TRBD2. CDR1 is SQVTM, CDR2 ANQGSEA, per germline. The CDR3 length is 13 residues. V dropped 6 bases and J dropped 2; count of bases not matched to a gene: 1. The CDR3 nucleotides are TGCAGCGTGACTAGCGGGGCCACAGATACGCAGTATTTT. It yields the protein CSVTSGATDTQYF.

The genes are TRBV7-2 and TRBJ2-3, with 8 bases aligning to TRBD2. This CDR3 is 14 amino acids long. V dropped 4 bases and J dropped 6; count of bases not matched to a gene: 6. CDR1 is SGHTA and CDR2 is FQGNSA in the germline V gene. CDR3 protein: CASSSNGGGDTQYF. The CDR3 nucleotides are TGTGCCAGCAGCTCGAACGGCGGGGGGGATACGCAGTATTTT.

A few counts support this clone. The rearrangement links TRBV19 to TRBJ2-1; D is undetermined. The V gene lost 6 bases and the J gene lost 0 bases, with 9 bases spanning the gap. This CDR3 region has 14 residues. The V gene's germline CDR1 is LNHDA and CDR2 SQIVND (reference sequence). This CDR3 reads CASRRASSYNEQFF. The CDR3 bases are TGTGCCAGTAGGCGAGCCTCCTCCTACAATGAGCAGTTCTTC.

V is TRBV9 and J is TRBJ1-6; 7 nucleotides agree with TRBD1. The length of the CDR3 is 15 residues. CDR1 and CDR2 (germline): SGDLS, YYNGEE. With 3 bases clipped from V and 10 bases from J, the junction kept 10 bases outside the gene matches. Written as DNA, the CDR3 is TGTGCCAGCAGCGAGAGACAGGGCTATGGATCACCCCTCCACTTT. Protein: CASSERQGYGSPLHF.

This chain connects TRBV29-1 to TRBJ2-3; weak D call: TRBD2 (6 bases). The CDR3 totals 14 residues. Germline V gives CDR1 SQVTM, CDR2 ANQGSEA. V dropped 6 bases and J dropped 2 bases, with 15 bases sitting between them. The CDR3 DNA reads TGCAGCGTATCAGAAGCGGGTACCACAGATACGCAGTATTTT. Protein product: CSVSEAGTTDTQYF.

The CDR3 nucleotides are TGCGCCAGCAGTGGCGCGACCCTAGGAGGCTACACCTTC. Translated: CASSGATLGGYTF. The rearrangement joins TRBV10-2 to TRBJ1-2; D not resolved. Trimming cost V 4 bases and J 8 bases, with 14 bases left between them. CDR1 and CDR2 from the germline V gene are WSHSY and SAAADI. CDR3 length equals 13 residues.

This clone was seen a single time. The chain carries TRBV6-5 and TRBJ1-2, with D maybe TRBD1 (5 bases). The CDR3 covers 14 residues. Trimming cost V 6 bases and J 8 bases, with 19 bases left between them. Germline assignment: CDR1 MNHEY and CDR2 SVGAGI. CDR3 protein: CASRAGPSIGGYTF. The CDR3 DNA reads TGTGCCAGCAGAGCGGGGCCCTCGATAGGAGGCTACACCTTC.

This sequence joins TRBV7-3 and TRBJ2-4; 9 bases align to TRBD1. The germline gives CDR1 SGHTA, CDR2 FQGTGA. V was pared by 5 bases and J by 9 bases, with 8 bases of the junction left unmatched. The CDR3 sequence is 14 residues long. The CDR3 coding sequence is TGTGCCAGCAGCAGGGGACAGGGCCAAGGCATTCAGTACTTC. The encoded protein is CASSRGQGQGIQYF.

The chain carries TRBV30 and TRBJ1-1; D gene uncertain. Trimming left V 5 bases short and J 1 base short, with 8 bases between. Germline CDR1 GTSNPN, CDR2 SVGIG (reference sequence). CDR3 size: 12 residues. The CDR3 nucleotides read TGTGCCTGGCAAAGAGGGAACACTGAAGCTTTCTTT. This codes for CAWQRGNTEAFF.

The V call is TRBV7-6, the J call TRBJ2-1; maybe TRBD1 (6 bases). Germline CDR1 reads SGHVS; CDR2 reads FNYEAQ. This CDR3 has 16 amino acids. The V gene lost 1 base and the J gene lost 8 bases, with 18 bases spanning the gap. The CDR3 sequence: CASSLDQTGMLHEQFF. DNA of the CDR3: TGTGCCAGCAGCTTAGACCAAACAGGGATGCTGCATGAGCAGTTCTTC. Full variable domain (rest looked up from reference TRBV7-6 and TRBJ2-1): GAGVSQSPRYKVTKRGQDVALRCDPISGHVSLYWYRQALGQGPEFLTYFNYEAQQDKSGLPNDRFSAERPEGSISTLTIQRTEQRDSAMYRCASSLDQTGMLHEQFFGPGTRLTVL.

This clone has just a few counts. The V gene is TRBV5-1, the J gene TRBJ1-6; D is uncertain. CDR1 and CDR2 (germline): SGHRS, YFSETQ. The length of the CDR3 is 16 residues. V lost 0 bases and J lost 8, with 15 bases in between. The CDR3 sequence: CASSLALRDSDSPLHF. CDR3 DNA: TGCGCCAGCAGCTTGGCCCTCCGGGATTCGGATTCACCCCTCCACTTT.

This clone was seen only a few times. The V call is TRBV29-1, the J call TRBJ2-7; D call uncertain. Germline V gives CDR1 SQVTM, CDR2 ANQGSEA. The CDR3 extends over 11 amino acids. V lost 5 bases, J lost 2 bases, and 7 bases lay in between. CDR3 nucleotide sequence: TGCAGCGTTAAAGGCCCCTACGAGCAGTACTTC. Protein sequence: CSVKGPYEQYF.

This chain uses TRBV6-6 with TRBJ2-5, with D perhaps given as TRBD1 or TRBD2 (6 bases each). There are 13 residues in the CDR3. Trimming removed 10 bases at V and 5 bases at J, with 17 bases between. Looked up from germline, CDR1 is MNHNY and CDR2 is SVGAGI (reference sequence). CDR3 protein: CAIMRGAGETQYF. The CDR3, as DNA: TGTGCCATCATGAGGGGGGCAGGGGAGACCCAGTACTTC.

This clone was recorded a few times. V gene TRBV9 combines with J gene TRBJ1-1, with D unresolved. Germline CDR1 is SGDLS and CDR2 is YYNGEE. The V and J ends lost 0 bases and 7 bases respectively, with 10 bases between them. This CDR3 has 13 amino acids. CDR3 in amino acids: CASSVGLSYEAFF. The CDR3 bases are TGTGCCAGCAGCGTAGGGCTGTCATATGAAGCTTTCTTT.

This clone showed up just a few times. The chain has TRBV10-3 and TRBJ1-6, with D maybe TRBD1 (5 bases). Trimming took off 10 bases at V and 10 bases at J, with 23 bases between the two ends. This CDR3 contains 15 residues. Per the germline V gene, CDR1 is ENHRY and CDR2 is SYGVKD. CDR3 in amino acids: CATTDGTGVGSPLHF. The CDR3 DNA follows: TGTGCCACCACCGACGGCACAGGCGTGGGGTCACCCCTCCACTTT.

V usage is TRBV5-1 and J usage is TRBJ2-4; D gene ambiguous. CDR3 length equals 15 residues. V gave up 4 bases and J gave up 1 base, with 12 bases separating them. CDR1 SGHRS and CDR2 YFSETQ come from the germline V gene. This CDR3 reads CASSIPLPAKNIQYF. DNA for the CDR3: TGCGCCAGCAGCATCCCACTACCTGCCAAAAACATTCAGTACTTC.

Regarding this clone: At one end, the junction sequence differs from germline, possibly due to a read error. In DNA, the CDR3 is TGTGCAAGCAGTGTCGTGAACACCGGGGAGCTGTTTTTT. Translating it yields CASSVVNTGELFF. The rearrangement joins TRBV2 to TRBJ2-2; D gene ambiguous. In germline, CDR1 is SNHLY, CDR2 FYNNEI. There are 13 residues in the CDR3.

This chain connects TRBV30 to TRBJ1-1; D may be TRBD1 (6 bases). The CDR3 has 14 amino acids. Germline V gene lookup returns CDR1 GTSNPN and CDR2 SVGIG (reference sequence). The V end was cut by 8 bases, the J end by 3 bases, with 19 bases between. The DNA for the CDR3 is TGTGCCGGGTTGGATCGGGGACAACACACTGAAGCTTTCTTT. Residues: CAGLDRGQHTEAFF.

The chain uses TRBV5-1 and TRBJ2-7; D uncertain. Per germline, CDR1 SGHRS and CDR2 YFSETQ. The CDR3 runs to 14 residues. The V gene lost 4 bases and the J gene lost 2 bases, with 13 bases spanning the gap. CDR3 protein: CASSPANPTYEQYF. The CDR3 nucleotides read TGCGCCAGCAGCCCAGCAAATCCCACCTACGAGCAGTACTTC.

The sample holds a few counts of this clone. The chain links TRBV5-1 to TRBJ2-1, with TRBD1 as a possible D gene (5 bases). The CDR3 runs to 12 residues. V was trimmed by 4 bases and J by 10 bases, leaving 12 bases between them. Germline V gene data show CDR1 as SGHRS and CDR2 as YFSETQ. The CDR3 reads CASSISGFEQFF. CDR3 nucleotides: TGCGCCAGCAGCATCTCAGGGTTCGAGCAGTTCTTC.

This clone appeared a few times. The gene calls are TRBV30 and TRBJ2-7; perhaps TRBD1 as D (6 bases). The CDR3 runs 15 residues. The germline V gene encodes CDR1 GTSNPN and CDR2 SVGIG (reference sequence). V lost 4 bases, J lost 2 bases, and 18 bases lay in between. CDR3 nucleotides: TGTGCCTGGAATGATCCGGGACACCGAACCTACGAGCAGTACTTC. The encoded protein is CAWNDPGHRTYEQYF.

A note on this clone: The sample carries other DNA sequences with the same CDR3. V gene TRBV25-1 combines with J gene TRBJ2-6; 7 bases match TRBD2. V lost 2 bases and J lost 3; bases outside the gene matches: 1. CDR1 and CDR2 from the germline V gene are MGHDK and SYGVNS. The CDR3 extends over 15 amino acids. The chain's CDR3 is CASSESGVGANVLTF. The CDR3 DNA reads as TGTGCCAGCAGTGAAAGCGGGGTTGGGGCCAACGTCCTGACTTTC.

The rearrangement joins TRBV29-1 to TRBJ2-7; D possibly corresponds to TRBD1 (6 bases). Trimming took off 6 bases at V and 0 bases at J, with 9 bases between the two ends. Germline V gene data show CDR1 as SQVTM and CDR2 as ANQGSEA. CDR3 length equals 12 residues. This CDR3 reads CSVLGHSYEQYF. The CDR3 DNA reads TGCAGCGTCTTGGGACACTCCTACGAGCAGTACTTC.

This chain uses TRBV29-1 with TRBJ2-2; 8 bases fit TRBD2. With V trimmed by 7 bases and J by 6 bases, 10 bases remained unmatched. The CDR3 sequence is 14 residues long. The germline CDR1 and CDR2 sequences are SQVTM and ANQGSEA. CDR3 in DNA: TGCAGCGGTGAGGCGGGGGGCCGTCCCGGGGAGCTGTTTTTT. It translates to CSGEAGGRPGELFF.

The genes are TRBV5-4 and TRBJ2-5; 7 positions match TRBD1. The CDR3 length is 14 residues. The ends lost 3 bases at V and 4 bases at J; junction bases unmatched: 6. The germline CDR1 and CDR2 sequences are SGHNT and YYREEE (reference sequence). The CDR3, as DNA: TGTGCCAGCAGCTCAGAGACAGGGACAGAGACCCAGTACTTC. It specifies CASSSETGTETQYF.

The V call is TRBV29-1, the J call TRBJ2-1, with a weak D call TRBD1 (6 bases). Trimming removed 6 bases from V and 7 bases from J, with 13 bases in between. CDR1 and CDR2 from the germline V gene are SQVTM and ANQGSEA. The CDR3 runs 12 residues. CDR3 amino acids: CSVAGARNEQFF. The CDR3 DNA sequence: TGCAGCGTGGCAGGGGCACGGAATGAGCAGTTCTTC.

This clone has a handful of counts. The rearrangement links TRBV5-1 to TRBJ2-6, with 7 bases aligning to TRBD1. Germline lookup yields CDR1 SGHRS and CDR2 YFSETQ. The trim removed 5 bases at V and 2 bases at J, leaving 10 bases unmatched. This CDR3 spans 17 amino acids. Written as DNA, the CDR3 is TGCGCCAGCAGTACTAAAGGCACAGGGGCTGGGGCCAACGTCCTGACTTTC. Translation: CASSTKGTGAGANVLTF.

This clone was recorded a few times. Other DNA sequences in the sample encode the same CDR3. The chain recombines TRBV29-1 with TRBJ1-2; D may be TRBD1 (6 bases). CDR3 size: 14 residues. Trimming took off 1 base at V and 3 bases at J, with 12 bases between the two ends. Germline-derived CDR1 and CDR2 are SQVTM and ANQGSEA. CDR3 amino acids: CSVEGGQGDYGYTF. The CDR3 DNA follows: TGCAGCGTTGAAGGGGGGCAGGGAGACTATGGCTACACCTTC.

The chain recombines TRBV2 with TRBJ2-7; D tentatively fits TRBD1 or TRBD2 (5 bases each). The V gene's germline CDR1 is SNHLY and CDR2 FYNNEI. The CDR3 runs 15 residues. The ends were cut back, 5 bases at V and 10 bases at J, with 24 bases in the middle. The CDR3, as DNA: TGTGCCAGCAGTAGCCGGGGCAGCGACCTACGAGGACAGTACTTC. Residues: CASSSRGSDLRGQYF.